The rows below give T cell receptor beta chains drawn from one sample of a study of early T cells in non-severe SARS-CoV-2 infection. One entry per CDR3 protein results from TCRdb running MiXCR on the 5' RACE reads. Of about 64,000 distinct CDR3 sequences listed, around 13% are singletons. The sequencing input was whole blood. The receptor set was obtained from an adult who was a healthcare worker with PCR-confirmed SARS-CoV-2 infection or an uninfected control (not recorded which). Both conserved end residues are part of each CDR3. The order of the fields is J gene, V gene, D gene, clone size, CDR3 protein, CDR3 DNA. D genes are given only for firm matches. Clone size appears in some rows only: once, few, many, or a class for an expanded clone.

TRBJ2-1 | TRBV7-2 | - | few | CASRSDGSSYNEQFF | TGTGCCAGCAGATCGGACGGAAGCTCCTACAATGAGCAGTTCTTC
TRBJ2-2 | TRBV6-5 | TRBD1 | - | CASSQWDRGGTGELFF | TGTGCCAGCAGTCAGTGGGACAGGGGGGGCACCGGGGAGCTGTTTTTT
TRBJ2-3 | TRBV11-2 | TRBD1 | - | CASSLGANRGHTQYF | TGTGCCAGCAGCTTAGGGGCCAACAGGGGTCATACGCAGTATTTT
TRBJ2-2 | TRBV20-1 | - | many | CSAKRGNTGELFF | TGCAGTGCTAAACGGGGGAACACCGGGGAGCTGTTTTTT
TRBJ2-7 | TRBV6-5 | TRBD1 | many | CASRKPGQSYEQYF | TGTGCCAGCAGAAAACCGGGACAGTCCTACGAGCAGTACTTC
TRBJ2-1 | TRBV29-1 | - | few | CSVEPRQEYNEQFF | TGCAGCGTGGAACCCCGACAGGAGTACAATGAGCAGTTCTTC
TRBJ1-2 | TRBV2 | - | - | CASSEVGRGYTF | TGTGCCAGCAGTGAAGTGGGTCGCGGCTACACCTTC
TRBJ1-1 | TRBV30 | - | - | CAWSLGNTEAFF | TGTGCCTGGAGCCTAGGGAACACTGAAGCTTTCTTT
TRBJ2-3 | TRBV7-9 | - | - | CASRLADTQYF | TGTGCCAGCAGACTAGCAGATACGCAGTATTTT
TRBJ1-1 | TRBV7-6 | - | many | CASRRIIGTENTEAFF | TGTGCCAGCAGACGCATAATCGGGACGGAGAACACTGAAGCTTTCTTT
TRBJ2-2 | TRBV12-5 | - | few | CASGRGPGELFF | TGTGCTAGTGGCCGCGGCCCCGGGGAGCTGTTTTTT
TRBJ1-5 | TRBV7-9 | TRBD1 | many | CASSLGRTGTNQPQHF | TGTGCCAGCAGCTTAGGTAGGACAGGGACGAACCAGCCCCAGCATTTT
TRBJ2-5 | TRBV20-1 | TRBD2 | - | CSARDSASGGEETQYF | TGCAGTGCTAGAGATTCGGCTAGCGGGGGGGAAGAGACCCAGTACTTC
TRBJ2-4 | TRBV29-1 | TRBD1 | many | CSASYRGRNIQYF | TGCAGCGCTTCCTACAGGGGAAGAAACATTCAGTACTTC
TRBJ2-1 | TRBV18 | TRBD2 | few | CASSLQRGVGEQFF | TGTGCCAGCTCACTCCAGCGGGGGGTCGGTGAGCAGTTCTTC
TRBJ2-3 | TRBV12-3/TRBV12-4 | - | many | CASSLAGRSTDTQYF | TGTGCCAGCAGTTTAGCTGGAAGGAGCACAGATACGCAGTATTTT
TRBJ2-7 | TRBV9 | - | few | CASSVDGAGYEQYF | TGTGCCAGCAGCGTAGACGGGGCCGGCTACGAGCAGTACTTC
TRBJ2-1 | TRBV20-1 | - | - | CSARDLDSEYNEQFF | TGCAGTGCTAGAGATTTAGATTCCGAGTACAATGAGCAGTTCTTC
TRBJ2-5 | TRBV19 | - | few | CASSIDMEQETQYF | TGTGCCAGTAGTATAGATATGGAACAAGAGACCCAGTACTTC
TRBJ1-4 | TRBV19 | TRBD1 | - | CASSPGQRNEKLFF | TGTGCCAGTAGTCCGGGACAGAGGAATGAAAAACTGTTTTTT
TRBJ2-7 | TRBV11-2 | - | few | CASSLIREQYF | TGTGCCAGCAGCCTAATCCGCGAGCAGTACTTC
TRBJ2-7 | TRBV18 | TRBD1 | few | CASSPQGQGQPRTEQYF | TGTGCCAGCTCACCACAAGGACAGGGACAGCCTAGGACCGAGCAGTACTTC
TRBJ2-5 | TRBV12-3/TRBV12-4 | - | - | CASGSRLIVKF | TGTGCCAGCGGAAGCCGCCTTATCGTGAAGTTC
TRBJ2-1 | TRBV20-1 | - | few | CSARSGDPGQTNEQFF | TGCAGTGCTAGATCGGGGGACCCAGGACAAACTAATGAGCAGTTCTTC
TRBJ2-1 | TRBV3-1 | TRBD2 | - | CASNQEPSGGTNYNEQFF | TGTGCCAGCAACCAAGAGCCTAGCGGGGGGACAAATTACAATGAGCAGTTCTTC
TRBJ2-7 | TRBV7-2 | - | - | CASSLGGVSYEQYF | TGTGCCAGCAGCTTAGGAGGGGTAAGCTACGAGCAGTACTTC
TRBJ2-2 | TRBV29-1 | TRBD1 | few | CSVTPGQGVRELFF | TGCAGCGTAACGCCGGGACAGGGGGTGAGGGAGCTGTTTTTT
TRBJ2-7 | TRBV12-3/TRBV12-4 | TRBD1 | few | CASSLRRQGSYEQYF | TGTGCCAGCAGTCTCCGCCGACAGGGCTCCTACGAGCAGTACTTC
TRBJ2-7 | TRBV3-1 | - | - | CASSWIAQGYYEQYF | TGTGCCAGCAGCTGGATCGCGCAGGGGTACTACGAGCAGTACTTC
TRBJ2-1 | TRBV19 | TRBD1 | many | CASTNRGSIDEQFF | TGTGCCAGTACAAACAGGGGTTCTATCGATGAGCAGTTCTTC
TRBJ2-7 | TRBV6-2/TRBV6-3 | TRBD1 | few | CASSYLRQGREQYF | TGTGCCAGCAGTTACTTGAGACAGGGACGCGAGCAGTACTTC
TRBJ2-1 | TRBV13 | TRBD2 | few | CASSPETSGGPSSYNEQFF | TGTGCCAGCAGCCCGGAGACTAGCGGGGGTCCCAGCTCCTACAATGAGCAGTTCTTC
TRBJ2-1 | TRBV4-3 | - | - | CASSQGGPTTGAEQFF | TGCGCCAGCAGCCAAGGGGGACCGACTACGGGGGCGGAGCAGTTCTTC
TRBJ1-4 | TRBV7-9 | - | - | CASSPGREKLFF | TGTGCCAGCAGCCCTGGGCGGGAAAAACTGTTTTTT
TRBJ1-2 | TRBV7-9 | - | - | CASSLAPDRSYGYTF | TGTGCCAGCAGCTTAGCGCCAGACAGGAGCTATGGCTACACCTTC
TRBJ1-2 | TRBV10-3 | - | many | CAITAGYGYTF | TGTGCCATCACAGCCGGCTATGGCTACACCTTC
TRBJ2-7 | TRBV7-2 | - | many | CASSLSGYEQYF | TGTGCCAGCAGCTTAAGCGGCTACGAGCAGTACTTC
TRBJ1-1 | TRBV29-1 | - | few | CSVDNGLNTEAFF | TGCAGCGTTGACAACGGATTGAACACTGAAGCTTTCTTT
TRBJ2-7 | TRBV7-9 | TRBD1 | many | CASSLGQGVNEQYF | TGTGCCAGCAGCTTGGGACAGGGGGTGAACGAGCAGTACTTC
TRBJ1-5 | TRBV4-2 | - | few | CASSPFRGGQPQHF | TGTGCCAGCAGCCCCTTTCGTGGAGGACAGCCCCAGCATTTT
TRBJ1-1 | TRBV4-1 | TRBD1 | - | CASSLTRDRANTEAFF | TGCGCCAGCAGCCTGACCCGGGACAGGGCCAATACTGAAGCTTTCTTT
TRBJ2-1 | TRBV10-2 | - | few | CASIEGNLYNEQFF | TGCGCCAGCATTGAGGGGAACCTCTACAATGAGCAGTTCTTC
TRBJ1-2 | TRBV2 | TRBD1 | - | CASSPGTGDGYTF | TGTGCCAGCAGTCCCGGGACAGGGGACGGCTACACCTTC
TRBJ2-3 | TRBV20-1 | TRBD1 | many | CSAPLDRGADTQYF | TGCAGTGCTCCTTTAGACAGGGGCGCAGATACGCAGTATTTT
TRBJ1-2 | TRBV10-2 | - | few | CASSESIDERGYTF | TGCGCCAGCAGTGAGTCGATTGACGAGAGGGGCTACACCTTC